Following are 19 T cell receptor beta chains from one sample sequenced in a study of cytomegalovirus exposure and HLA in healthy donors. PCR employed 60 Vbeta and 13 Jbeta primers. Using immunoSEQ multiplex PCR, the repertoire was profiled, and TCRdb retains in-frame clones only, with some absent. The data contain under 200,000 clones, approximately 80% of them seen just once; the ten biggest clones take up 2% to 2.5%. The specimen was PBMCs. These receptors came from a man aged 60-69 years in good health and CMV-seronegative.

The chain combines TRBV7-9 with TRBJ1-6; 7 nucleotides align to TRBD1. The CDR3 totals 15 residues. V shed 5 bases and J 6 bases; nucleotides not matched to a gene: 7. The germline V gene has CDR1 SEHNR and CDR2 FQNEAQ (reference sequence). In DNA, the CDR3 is TGTGCCAGCAGCCCGGACAGGCTAGGTAATTCACCCCTCCACTTT. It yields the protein CASSPDRLGNSPLHF.

CDR3 DNA sequence: TGTGCCTGGAGGGAAGAAAAGTGCGGACAGGGGGCGTATGGCTACACCTTC. It is translated as CAWREEKCGQGAYGYTF. This chain connects TRBV30 to TRBJ1-2, with TRBD1 matching over 11 bases. CDR3 length: 17 residues. The V segment lost 3 bases and the J segment 5 bases; nucleotides outside the gene matches: 14. CDR1 is GTSNPN, CDR2 SVGIG, per germline (reference sequence).

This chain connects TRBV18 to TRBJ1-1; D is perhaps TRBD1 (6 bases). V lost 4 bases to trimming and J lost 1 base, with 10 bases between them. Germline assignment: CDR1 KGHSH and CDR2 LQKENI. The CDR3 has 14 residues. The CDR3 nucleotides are TGTGCCAGCTCACTACAGGGAGCGAACACTGAAGCTTTCTTT. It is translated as CASSLQGANTEAFF.

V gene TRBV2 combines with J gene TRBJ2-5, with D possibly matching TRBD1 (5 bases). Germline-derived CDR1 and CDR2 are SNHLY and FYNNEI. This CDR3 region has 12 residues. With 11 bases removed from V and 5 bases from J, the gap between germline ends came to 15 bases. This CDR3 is CALSPRAETQYF. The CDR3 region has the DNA TGTGCCCTCAGCCCCAGGGCGGAGACCCAGTACTTC. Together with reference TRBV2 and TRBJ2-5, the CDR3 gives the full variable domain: EPEVTQTPSHQVTQMGQEVILRCVPISNHLYFYWYRQILGQKVEFLVSFYNNEISEKSEIFDDQFSVERPDGSNFTLKIRSTKLEDSAMYFCALSPRAETQYFGPGTRLLVL.

The CDR3 DNA follows: TGCGCCAGCAGCCAAGGACAGGCGGGACTACACTATGGCTACACCTTC. It is translated as CASSQGQAGLHYGYTF. V usage is TRBV4-1 and J usage is TRBJ1-2, with a tentative D call TRBD1 (6 bases). Germline lookup yields CDR1 MGHRA and CDR2 YSYEKL. This CDR3 is 16 amino acids long. The ends were cut back, 1 base at V and 3 bases at J, with 15 bases in the middle.

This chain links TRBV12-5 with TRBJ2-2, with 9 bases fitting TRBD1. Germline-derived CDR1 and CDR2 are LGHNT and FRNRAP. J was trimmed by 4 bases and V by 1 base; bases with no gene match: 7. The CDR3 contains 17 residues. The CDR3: CASGLAPQGARTGELFF. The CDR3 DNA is TGTGCTAGTGGTTTGGCCCCACAGGGGGCGCGCACCGGGGAGCTGTTTTTT.

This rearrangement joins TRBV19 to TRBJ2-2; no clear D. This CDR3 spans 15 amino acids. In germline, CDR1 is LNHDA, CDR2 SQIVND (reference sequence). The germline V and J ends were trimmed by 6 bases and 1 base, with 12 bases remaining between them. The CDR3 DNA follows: TGTGCCAGTAGGATATTTTCAGGGAACACCGGGGAGCTGTTTTTT. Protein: CASRIFSGNTGELFF.

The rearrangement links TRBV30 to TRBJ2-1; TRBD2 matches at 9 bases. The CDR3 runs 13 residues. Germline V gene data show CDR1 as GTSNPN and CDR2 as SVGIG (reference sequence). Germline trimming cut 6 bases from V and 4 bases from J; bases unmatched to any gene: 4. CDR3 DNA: TGTGCCTGCTCGCGGGAGGGATACAATGAGCAGTTCTTC. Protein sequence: CACSREGYNEQFF.

The DNA of the CDR3 is TGTGCCAGCAGCTCACAGGGGGCGCGGGCTGAAGCTTTCTTT. It specifies CASSSQGARAEAFF. V gene TRBV7-9 combines with J gene TRBJ1-1; 9 nucleotides align to TRBD1. The CDR3 is 14 residues long. Germline-derived CDR1 and CDR2 are SEHNR and FQNEAQ (reference sequence). Germline trimming cut 4 bases from V and 6 bases from J; bases unmatched to any gene: 6. Supplemented by reference TRBV7-9 and TRBJ1-1, the full variable domain reads DTGVSQNPRHKITKRGQNVTFRCDPISEHNRLYWYRQTLGQGPEFLTYFQNEAQLEKSRLLSDRFSAERPKGSFSTLEIQRTEQGDSAMYLCASSSQGARAEAFFGQGTRLTVV.

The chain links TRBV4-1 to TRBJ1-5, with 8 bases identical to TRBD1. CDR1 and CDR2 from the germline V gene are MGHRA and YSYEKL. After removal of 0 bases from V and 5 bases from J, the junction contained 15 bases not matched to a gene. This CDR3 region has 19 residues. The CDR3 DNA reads TGCGCCAGCAGCCAAGAAGGACCGGACTGGACAGGGCTTGATCAGCCCCAGCATTTT. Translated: CASSQEGPDWTGLDQPQHF.

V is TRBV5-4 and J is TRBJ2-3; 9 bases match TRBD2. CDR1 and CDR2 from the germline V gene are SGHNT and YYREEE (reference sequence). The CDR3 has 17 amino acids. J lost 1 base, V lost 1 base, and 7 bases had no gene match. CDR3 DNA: TGTGCCAGCAGCTTGAGGGGTAGCGGGGGTGGCACAGATACGCAGTATTTT. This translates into CASSLRGSGGGTDTQYF.

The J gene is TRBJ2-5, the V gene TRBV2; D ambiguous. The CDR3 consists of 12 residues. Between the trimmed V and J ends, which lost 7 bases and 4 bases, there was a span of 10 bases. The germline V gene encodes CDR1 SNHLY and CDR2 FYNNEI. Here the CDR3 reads CASTRMGETQYF. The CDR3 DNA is TGTGCCAGCACCAGGATGGGAGAGACCCAGTACTTC.

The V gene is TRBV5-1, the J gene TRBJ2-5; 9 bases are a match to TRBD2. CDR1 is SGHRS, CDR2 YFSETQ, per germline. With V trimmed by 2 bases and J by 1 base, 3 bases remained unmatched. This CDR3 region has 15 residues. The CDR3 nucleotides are TGCGCCAGCAGCTTTACGACTAGCGGCCAAGAGACCCAGTACTTC. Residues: CASSFTTSGQETQYF.

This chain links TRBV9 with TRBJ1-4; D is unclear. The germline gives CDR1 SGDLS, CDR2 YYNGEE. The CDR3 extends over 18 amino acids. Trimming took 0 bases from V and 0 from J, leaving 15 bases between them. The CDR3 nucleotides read TGTGCCAGCAGCGTAGAGGGAGGGAACTTTGCAACTAATGAAAAACTGTTTTTT. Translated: CASSVEGGNFATNEKLFF.

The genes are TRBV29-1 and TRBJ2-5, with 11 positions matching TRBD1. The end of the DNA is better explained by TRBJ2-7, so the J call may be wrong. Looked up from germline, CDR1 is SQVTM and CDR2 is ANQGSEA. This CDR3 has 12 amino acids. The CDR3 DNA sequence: TGCAGCGGGGGGACAGGGGGTAACGAGCAGTACTTC. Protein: CSGGTGGNEQYF.

CDR3 region: CASQGLAGSEQYF. The CDR3 coding sequence is TGTGCCAGCCAGGGACTAGCGGGGAGCGAGCAGTACTTC. The V call is TRBV6-1, the J call TRBJ2-7, with 13 bases aligning to TRBD2. This CDR3 region has 13 residues. With V trimmed by 8 bases and J by 6 bases, 4 bases remained unmatched. Germline loops: CDR1 MNHNS, CDR2 SASEGT.

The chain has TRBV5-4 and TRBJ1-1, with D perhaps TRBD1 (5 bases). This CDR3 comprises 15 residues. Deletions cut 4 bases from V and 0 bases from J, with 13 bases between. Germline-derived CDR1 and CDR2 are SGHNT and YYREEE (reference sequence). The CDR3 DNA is TGTGCCAGCAGCGAGGCGGGGGGGATGAACACTGAAGCTTTCTTT. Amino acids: CASSEAGGMNTEAFF.

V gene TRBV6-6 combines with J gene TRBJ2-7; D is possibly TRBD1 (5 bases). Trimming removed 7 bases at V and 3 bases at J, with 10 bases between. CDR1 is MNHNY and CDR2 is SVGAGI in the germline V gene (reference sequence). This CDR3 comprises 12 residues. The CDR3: CASKKGVYEQYF. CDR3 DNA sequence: TGTGCCAGCAAAAAAGGGGTCTACGAGCAGTACTTC.

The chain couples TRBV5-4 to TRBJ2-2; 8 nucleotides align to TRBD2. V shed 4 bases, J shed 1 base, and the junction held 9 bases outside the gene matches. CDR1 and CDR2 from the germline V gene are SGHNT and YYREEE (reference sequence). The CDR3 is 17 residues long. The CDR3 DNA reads TGTGCCAGCAGCGTGAGTAGCGGGACCCTGAACACCGGGGAGCTGTTTTTT. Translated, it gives CASSVSSGTLNTGELFF.